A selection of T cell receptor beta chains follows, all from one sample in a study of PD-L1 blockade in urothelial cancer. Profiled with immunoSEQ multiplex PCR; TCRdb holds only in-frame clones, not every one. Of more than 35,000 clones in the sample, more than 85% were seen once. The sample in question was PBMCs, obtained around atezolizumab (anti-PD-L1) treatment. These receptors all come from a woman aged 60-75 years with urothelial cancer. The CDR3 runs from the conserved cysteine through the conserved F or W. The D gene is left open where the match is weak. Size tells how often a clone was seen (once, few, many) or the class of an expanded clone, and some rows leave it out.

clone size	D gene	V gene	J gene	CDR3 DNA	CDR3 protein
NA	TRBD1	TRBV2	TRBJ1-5	TGTGCCAGCAGTGAATCAGGGGGTTACAATCAGCCCCAGCATTTT	CASSESGGYNQPQHF
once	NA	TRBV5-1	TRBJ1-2	TGCGCCAGCAGCTTGGATTCCGGAGCTAACTATGGCTACACCTTC	CASSLDSGANYGYTF
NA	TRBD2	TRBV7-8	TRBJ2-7	TGTGCCAGCAGCTTACCAAGAAGGCTAAGGGAGGGGACGAATGCCTACGAGCAGTACTTC	CASSLPRRLREGTNAYEQYF
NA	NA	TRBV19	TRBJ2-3	TGTGCCAGTAGTAAGCAGGGTTTGCCCACAGATACGCAGTATTTT	CASSKQGLPTDTQYF
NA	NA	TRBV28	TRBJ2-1	TGTGCCAGCAGTTCTAAATCACTTCCCGTACTAAGCTCCTACAATGAGCAGTTCTTC	CASSSKSLPVLSSYNEQFF
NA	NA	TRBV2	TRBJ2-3	TGTGCCAGCAGTGGATTCGGTCCAGATACGCAGTATTTT	CASSGFGPDTQYF
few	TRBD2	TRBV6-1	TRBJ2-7	TGTGCCAGCAGTGAACTGGGAGGGCACGCTTCCTACGAGCAGTACTTC	CASSELGGHASYEQYF
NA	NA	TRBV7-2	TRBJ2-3	TGTGCCAGCAGCTTAGGACGCCAGGGTGGCACAGATACGCAGTATTTT	CASSLGRQGGTDTQYF
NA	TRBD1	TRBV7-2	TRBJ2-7	TGTGCCAGCAGCTCCCGGGCGACAGGGGTTTCCTACGAGCAGTACTTC	CASSSRATGVSYEQYF
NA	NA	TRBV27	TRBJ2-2	TGTGCCAGCAGTTTCCTACACGACACCTCGAACACCGGGGAGCTGTTTTTT	CASSFLHDTSNTGELFF
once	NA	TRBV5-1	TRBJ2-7	TGCGCCAGCAGCTTCGGAGACGTCCCCTACGAGCAGTACTTC	CASSFGDVPYEQYF
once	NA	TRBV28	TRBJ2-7	TGTGCCAGCAGTCTTGACAGGAACTACGAGCAGTACTTC	CASSLDRNYEQYF
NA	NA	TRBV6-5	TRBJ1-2	TGTGCCAGCAGACAAAGGGGGGGTTCTTCCTTCGGCTACACCTTC	CASRQRGGSSFGYTF
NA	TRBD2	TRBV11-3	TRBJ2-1	TGTGCCAGCAGCTTATTAGCGGGGCACTCCTACGAGCAGTTCTTC	CASSLLAGHSYEQFF
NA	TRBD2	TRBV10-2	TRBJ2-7	TGCGCCAGCAGTGAGTCGAATAGCGGGATCGGATACGAGCAGTACTTC	CASSESNSGIGYEQYF
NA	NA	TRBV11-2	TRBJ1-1	TGTGCCAGCAGCTTACAGATCATGAACACTGAAGCTTTCTTT	CASSLQIMNTEAFF
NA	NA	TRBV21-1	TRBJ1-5	TGTGCCAGCAGCTTAGGTGCAGGGAGCAATCAGCCCCAGCATTTT	CASSLGAGSNQPQHF
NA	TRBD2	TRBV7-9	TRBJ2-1	TGTGCCAGCAGCTCACTGCGGGAGAGCTCCTACAATGAGCAGTTCTTC	CASSSLRESSYNEQFF
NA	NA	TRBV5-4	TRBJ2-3	TGTGCCAGCAGCTTGGCCTCAGGGCCCTACACAGATACGCAGTATTTT	CASSLASGPYTDTQYF
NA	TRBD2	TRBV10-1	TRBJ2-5	TGCGCCAGCAGTGGGACTAGCGGGAGAGAAGAGACCCAGTACTTC	CASSGTSGREETQYF
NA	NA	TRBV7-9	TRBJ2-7	TGTGCCAGCAGCTTAGGCGGGGTCTCAGAGCAGTACTTC	CASSLGGVSEQYF
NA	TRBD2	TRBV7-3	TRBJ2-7	TGTGCCAGCGCGGGACTAGCGGGGGCCTACGAGCAGTACTTC	CASAGLAGAYEQYF